These 3 T cell receptor beta chains share one sample of origin, sequenced in a study of blood T cell repertoires in COVID-19. The assay was immunoSEQ multiplex PCR, and TCRdb's table has in-frame clones only and misses some. The table records about 280,000 clones, around 88% of them present only once. Material for sequencing was PBMCs or T cells enriched from blood (not recorded which). The receptors were gathered from a woman in her 40s who had recovered from COVID-19.

The J gene is TRBJ2-1, the V gene TRBV28; 9 bases match TRBD1. Trimming removed 5 bases from V and 7 bases from J; junction bases left unmatched: 18. Germline CDR1 is MDHEN and CDR2 is SYDVKM. The CDR3 length is 18 residues. The CDR3 nucleotides read TGTGCCAGCAGTCTTTCGGCGGTCCGCGGGACAGGGTGGAATGAGCAGTTCTTC. Protein: CASSLSAVRGTGWNEQFF. Full variable domain (outside the CDR3, taken from reference TRBV28 and TRBJ2-1): DVKVTQSSRYLVKRTGEKVFLECVQDMDHENMFWYRQDPGLGLRLIYFSYDVKMKEKGDIPEGYSVSREKKERFSLILESASTNQTSMYLCASSLSAVRGTGWNEQFFGPGTRLTVL.

The chain links TRBV5-6 to TRBJ1-3; D unclear. V was pared by 1 base and J by 4 bases, with 6 bases between. CDR1 SGHDT and CDR2 YYEEEE come from the germline V gene. The CDR3 is 13 residues long. DNA for the CDR3: TGTGCCAGCAGCTTGCATGCGGGAAACACCATATATTTT. Encoded protein: CASSLHAGNTIYF.

This chain joins TRBV7-8 and TRBJ2-1, with 7 bases identical to TRBD1. The CDR3 totals 12 residues. Trimming removed 5 bases from V and 8 bases from J; junction bases left unmatched: 3. Germline values: CDR1 SGHVS, CDR2 FQNEAQ. CDR3 nucleotide sequence: TGTGCCAGCAGCCCCCAGGGGGATGAGCAGTTCTTC. Translated, it gives CASSPQGDEQFF.